The clone carrying this T cell receptor (beta chain) is a singleton in its sample. The data stem from a study of blood T cell repertoires in COVID-19. The wider study: COVID-19 samples collected from the United States, Italy and Spain covered acute and convalescent phases. Sources were T cells, B-cell-depleted T cells, or PBMCs; the material itself was cDNA or gDNA.

TCRdb keeps only in-frame clones here, not all; method: immunoSEQ multiplex PCR. This sample has about 280,000 clones; 88% occur once, and the top ten carry around 11%. The CDR3 runs to 16 residues. Looked up from germline, CDR1 is MNHEY and CDR2 is SMNVEV (reference sequence). J was trimmed by 10 bases and V by 6 bases; bases with no gene match: 16. V and J are TRBV27 and TRBJ2-1, with 9 bases lining up with TRBD2. The sequence was obtained from a woman aged 25 to 39 with COVID-19, enrolled during active disease. The source material was peripheral blood. The DNA for the CDR3 is TGTGCCAGCAGACTTATAGCGGGAGAGGGGCAAGGAGAGCAGTTCTTC. This gives the protein CASRLIAGEGQGEQFF.